The 31 T cell receptor beta chains in this list originate from one sample, sequenced in a study of T cell clonality in common variable immunodeficiency. The table came from immunoSEQ multiplex PCR; TCRdb's copy has only in-frame clones and leaves some out. The table lists about 44,000 clones, with no singletons. The sample consisted of peripheral blood mononuclear cells. The receptors stem from a person aged 18-69 years in good health.

This clone was seen many times. The read terminates 3 residues ahead of where the CDR3 ends, so the germline J gene completes it. The rearrangement links TRBV6-1 to TRBJ2-7; 8 nucleotides agree with TRBD2. Germline CDR1 and CDR2: MNHNS and SASEGT. The CDR3 runs to 15 residues. The J segment lost 3 bases and the V segment lost 3 bases, leaving 7 bases of the junction unmatched. CDR3 DNA, as far as it was read: TGTGCCAGCAGTGACGCGGGGGGTCCCAGCTACGAG. Translated, it gives CASSDAGGPSYE. The CDR3 reads in full as CASSDAGGPSYEQYF.

This clone was observed many times. The CDR3 end is not reached by the read, which stops 3 residues before it; the germline J gene fills it in. The V and J genes are TRBV29-1 and TRBJ1-2; D remains ambiguous. The CDR3 consists of 12 residues. Germline V gene lookup returns CDR1 SQVTM and CDR2 ANQGSEA. Trimming cost V 7 bases and J 4 bases, with 13 bases left between them. Partial CDR3 DNA: TGCAGCGCCAGCGACCGATCCTATGGC. It translates to CSASDRSYG. From start to end, the CDR3 is CSASDRSYGYTF.

This clone was seen more than once but under ten times. The read ends 3 residues before the CDR3 terminus; that terminus is restored from the germline J gene. The chain has TRBV7-9 and TRBJ2-3; D call uncertain. The CDR3 consists of 13 residues. Germline CDR1 SEHNR, CDR2 FQNEAQ (reference sequence). V shed 4 bases and J shed 6 bases, with 11 bases lying between them. Here the CDR3 reads CASSSRSADTQYF. The sequenced CDR3 bases are TGTGCCAGCAGCTCACGGAGCGCGGATACG. Full variable domain (missing parts from reference TRBV7-9 and TRBJ2-3): DTGVSQNPRHKITKRGQNVTFRCDPISEHNRLYWYRQTLGQGPEFLTYFQNEAQLEKSRLLSDRFSAERPKGSFSTLEIQRTEQGDSAMYLCASSSRSADTQYFGPGTRLTVL.

This clone was seen at least ten times. The read gets to within 3 residues of the CDR3 end, and the germline J gene fills in the rest. The rearrangement joins TRBV5-1 to TRBJ2-3; D ambiguous. CDR3 length: 14 amino acids. CDR1 is SGHRS and CDR2 is YFSETQ in the germline V gene. With 0 bases removed from V and 2 bases from J, the gap between germline ends came to 7 bases. This chain's CDR3 is CASSLEHATDTQYF. Incomplete CDR3 DNA: TGCGCCAGCAGCTTGGAGCACGCCACAGATACG. Full variable domain (rest looked up from reference TRBV5-1 and TRBJ2-3): KAGVTQTPRYLIKTRGQQVTLSCSPISGHRSVSWYQQTPGQGLQFLFEYFSETQRNKGNFPGRFSGRQFSNSRSEMNVSTLELGDSALYLCASSLEHATDTQYFGPGTRLTVL.

The sample holds many counts of this clone. The read stops 3 residues short of the end of the CDR3; the missing end is completed from the germline J gene. The V and J genes are TRBV4-2 and TRBJ2-5; 9 positions agree with TRBD2. V lost 5 bases and J lost 3; bases outside the gene matches: 7. This CDR3 is 15 amino acids long. Germline lookup yields CDR1 LGHNA and CDR2 YNFKEQ. The CDR3 sequence is CASSTRRGGEETQYF. Partial CDR3 DNA: TGTGCCAGCAGCACCAGGCGGGGGGGGGAAGAGACC.

This clone was recorded at least ten times. The part of the CDR3 DNA that was read is TGCAGTGTTCTACCTTACGGGACTAGAGACAATGAG. It is translated as CSVLPYGTRDNE. In full, the CDR3 is CSVLPYGTRDNEQFF. The genes are TRBV20-1 and TRBJ2-1; 8 bases agree with TRBD2. The CDR3 is cut off 3 residues early in the read; its end comes from the germline J gene. V was clipped by 7 bases and J by 5 bases; unmatched bases: 13. There are 15 residues in the CDR3. Per germline, CDR1 DFQATT and CDR2 SNEGSKA (reference sequence).

The sample holds many counts of this clone. The read is 3 residues too short to cover the CDR3 end, so that end is filled in from the germline J gene. This chain connects TRBV7-7 to TRBJ2-5; 8 bases match TRBD1. The V gene end was trimmed by 4 bases and the J gene end by 5 bases; junction bases not matched to a gene: 6. The germline V gene has CDR1 SSHAT and CDR2 FNYEAQ (reference sequence). The CDR3 loop spans 14 amino acids. The sequenced CDR3 bases are TGTGCCAGCAGCTCAGGGGGCACTAAGGAGACC. Amino acid sequence: CASSSGGTKET. In full, the CDR3 reads CASSSGGTKETQYF. Full variable domain (missing parts from reference TRBV7-7 and TRBJ2-5): GAGVSQSPRYKVTKRGQDVTLRCDPISSHATLYWYQQALGQGPEFLTYFNYEAQPDKSGLPSDRFSAERPEGSISTLTIQRTEQRDSAMYRCASSSGGTKETQYFGPGTRLLVL.

This clone came up a few times. Read sequence stops 3 residues before the CDR3 end, and the germline J gene provides the missing end. This specimen includes other DNA sequences encoding the same CDR3. The V call is TRBV18, the J call TRBJ1-1, with a weak D call TRBD1 (5 bases). This CDR3 region has 15 residues. Trimming cost V 3 bases and J 0 bases, with 11 bases left between them. Germline V gives CDR1 KGHSH, CDR2 LQKENI. The sequenced CDR3 bases are TGTGCCAGCTCACCCAGGGACTACATGAACACTGAA. Residues: CASSPRDYMNTE. The whole CDR3 region reads CASSPRDYMNTEAFF.

This clone has a count of ten or more. The sequence runs out 3 residues before the end of the CDR3; the remainder is reconstructed from the germline J gene. The J gene is TRBJ2-2, the V gene TRBV2, with D unclear. CDR1 is SNHLY, CDR2 FYNNEI, per germline. The CDR3 is 12 amino acids. V shed 6 bases and J shed 6 bases, with 8 bases lying between them. This chain's CDR3 is CASSVEPGELFF. The CDR3 DNA, read in part, is TGTGCCAGCAGCGTCGAGCCCGGGGAG.

This clone was detected many times. The read ends 3 residues before the CDR3 terminus; that terminus is restored from the germline J gene. The rearrangement joins TRBV20-1 to TRBJ1-5; D not certain. V lost 1 base and J lost 6, with 10 bases in between. There are 13 residues in the CDR3. Germline V lookup: CDR1 DFQATT, CDR2 SNEGSKA (reference sequence). The part of the CDR3 DNA that was read is TGCAGTGCTAGAGGAGAGGCCCTTCAGCCC. The encoded protein is CSARGEALQP. The full CDR3 is CSARGEALQPQHF.

This clone was counted at least ten times. Read coverage stops 3 residues before the CDR3 terminus; the germline J gene supplies the remainder. The chain is built from TRBV19 and TRBJ2-1, with 9 positions matching TRBD1. The junction had 11 bases not matched to a gene; V was cut back by 6 bases and J by 5 bases. Germline V gene data show CDR1 as LNHDA and CDR2 as SQIVND (reference sequence). The CDR3 loop spans 16 amino acids. CDR3 sequence: CASRATGGLANNEQFF. Incomplete CDR3 DNA: TGTGCCAGTAGGGCAACAGGGGGCCTTGCGAACAATGAG.

In this sample, this clone turned up many times. The read terminates 3 residues before the CDR3 end, so the remaining end is supplied by the germline J gene. The chain recombines TRBV7-8 with TRBJ1-1; 9 nucleotides agree with TRBD1. V was clipped by 5 bases and J by 0 bases; unmatched bases: 4. This CDR3 is 15 amino acids long. Germline lookup yields CDR1 SGHVS and CDR2 FQNEAQ. The covered CDR3 bases are TGTGCCAGCAGCCCCTGGGACAGGGTGAACACTGAA. Translated, it gives CASSPWDRVNTE. The full CDR3 protein reads CASSPWDRVNTEAFF.

This clone has at least ten counts. With the read ending 3 residues before the CDR3 end, the germline J gene is used to fill in that end. V is TRBV5-4 and J is TRBJ1-1; no clear D gene. Germline-derived CDR1 and CDR2 are SGHNT and YYREEE (reference sequence). V was trimmed by 2 bases and J by 1 base, leaving 6 bases between them. This CDR3 contains 13 residues. CDR3 region: CASSFTGNTEAFF. The sequenced CDR3 bases are TGTGCCAGCAGCTTTACCGGGAACACTGAA.

This clone appeared many times. The read halts 3 residues ahead of the CDR3 end, with the missing end drawn from the germline J gene. V gene TRBV7-2 combines with J gene TRBJ2-3; TRBD2 matches 7 bases. The CDR3 runs 12 residues. CDR1 and CDR2 (germline): SGHTA, FQGNSA. The CDR3 bases that were read are TGTGCCAGCAGCGTCAGGGAGGGGTCG. Translation gives CASSVREGS. The CDR3 in full is CASSVREGSQYF.

This clone was recorded many times. The read terminates 3 residues before the CDR3 end, so the remaining end is supplied by the germline J gene. The chain joins TRBV13 to TRBJ2-7, with D tentatively TRBD1 (7 bases). The V gene lost 5 bases and the J gene lost 4 bases, with 18 bases spanning the gap. The CDR3 sequence is 15 residues long. Per the germline V gene, CDR1 is PRHDT and CDR2 is FYEKMQ (reference sequence). Here the CDR3 reads CASSPRQGAGYEQYF. CDR3 DNA, as far as it was read: TGTGCCAGCAGCCCACGACAGGGTGCGGGGTACGAG.

This clone was seen at least ten times. Read coverage stops 3 residues before the CDR3 terminus; the germline J gene supplies the remainder. The chain joins TRBV10-2 to TRBJ2-3; D possibly corresponds to TRBD2 (5 bases). The CDR3 has 16 residues. With 4 bases removed from V and 5 bases from J, the gap between germline ends came to 19 bases. Per germline, CDR1 WSHSY and CDR2 SAAADI. This chain's CDR3 is CASSVGMRVLGDTQYF. Partial CDR3 DNA: TGCGCCAGCAGTGTAGGGATGCGGGTTTTGGGAGATACG.

As for this clone: The read falls 3 residues short of the CDR3 end, and the missing part is taken from the germline J gene. The rearrangement uses TRBV5-1 and TRBJ2-7; TRBD2 matches at 9 bases. This CDR3 is 14 amino acids long. The V and J ends lost 1 base and 2 bases, in that order; junction bases with no gene match: 1. Per germline, CDR1 SGHRS and CDR2 YFSETQ. The CDR3 DNA, read in part, is TGCGCCAGCAGCTTGAGCGGGGGGCCCTACGAG. Its protein is CASSLSGGPYE. The CDR3 in full is CASSLSGGPYEQYF.

This clone was counted at least ten times. The read ends 3 residues early relative to the CDR3; the germline J gene fills the gap. The V and J genes are TRBV6-4 and TRBJ2-3, with TRBD2 identical over 9 bases. The germline V gene has CDR1 MRHNA and CDR2 SNTAGT. V shed 3 bases and J 4 bases; nucleotides not matched to a gene: 5. CDR3 length: 15 residues. The CDR3 bases that were read are TGTGCCAGCAGTGAAGGGCTAGCGGGACCAGATACG. Its protein product is CASSEGLAGPDT. The complete CDR3 protein is CASSEGLAGPDTQYF.

This clone was found many times. The observed sequence ends 3 residues before the CDR3 terminus, with the missing tail filled in from the germline J gene. This chain uses TRBV5-8 with TRBJ2-2; 7 bases map to TRBD1. The V segment lost 4 bases and the J segment 4 bases; nucleotides outside the gene matches: 7. From germline, CDR1 is SGHTS and CDR2 YDEGEE. CDR3 length: 15 residues. The CDR3 reads CASSTTGTATGELFF. CDR3 DNA, as far as it was read: TGTGCCAGCAGCACCACCGGGACAGCCACCGGGGAG.

Ten or more counts support this clone. The CDR3 end is not reached by the read, which stops 3 residues before it; the germline J gene fills it in. This sequence joins TRBV5-1 and TRBJ1-4; D might be TRBD1 (5 bases). V lost 0 bases to trimming and J lost 3 bases, with 9 bases between them. Germline CDR1 reads SGHRS; CDR2 reads YFSETQ. The CDR3 has 15 residues. The CDR3 loop is CASSLAGQANEKLFF. The DNA read from the CDR3 is TGCGCCAGCAGCTTGGCAGGGCAGGCTAATGAAAAA.

This clone has a count of ten or more. The CDR3 end falls 3 residues outside the read, so it is completed with the germline J gene. The chain employs TRBV20-1 and TRBJ2-7, with TRBD1 matching over 9 bases. The CDR3 contains 13 residues. J lost 2 bases, V lost 6 bases, and 5 bases had no gene match. Germline assignment: CDR1 DFQATT and CDR2 SNEGSKA (reference sequence). The CDR3 bases that were read are TGCAGTGCCGAGGGGGACAGGGCCTACGAG. This codes for CSAEGDRAYE. Given in full, the CDR3 is CSAEGDRAYEQYF.

Ten or more counts support this clone. The CDR3 here is CASSLRRFGTSRSNTGELFF. The covered CDR3 bases are TGTGCCAGCAGCTTAAGGAGGTTTGGGACTAGCAGATCGAACACCGGGGAG. The chain carries TRBV7-3 and TRBJ2-2, with TRBD2 matching 9 bases. The missing CDR3 end, 3 residues past where the read stops, is filled in from the germline J gene. With 1 base clipped from V and 0 bases from J, the junction kept 12 bases outside the gene matches. This CDR3 is built from 20 residues. CDR1 and CDR2 from the germline V gene are SGHTA and FQGTGA.

At least ten counts were recorded for this clone. The read stops 3 residues short of the end of the CDR3; the missing end is completed from the germline J gene. The chain links TRBV4-2 to TRBJ2-7, with 14 bases aligning to TRBD2. Trimming cost V 0 bases and J 3 bases; bases outside gene matches: 1. The CDR3 totals 16 residues. Germline V gene sequence: CDR1 LGHNA, CDR2 YNFKEQ. The CDR3 here is CASSQDGTSGSYEQYF. CDR3 DNA, as far as it was read: TGTGCCAGCAGCCAAGATGGGACTAGCGGGAGCTACGAG.

This clone was observed a handful of times. The read terminates 3 residues ahead of where the CDR3 ends, so the germline J gene completes it. The rearrangement joins TRBV7-2 to TRBJ1-2; the D gene is possibly TRBD1 (5 bases). V dropped 5 bases and J dropped 3 bases, with 16 bases sitting between them. The CDR3 loop spans 15 amino acids. In germline, CDR1 is SGHTA, CDR2 FQGNSA. The part of the CDR3 DNA that was read is TGTGCCAGCAGCCCCCTAGGGTGGGGGGACTATGGC. It specifies CASSPLGWGDYG. The complete CDR3 reads CASSPLGWGDYGYTF.

This clone was observed many times. The read ends 3 residues shy of where the CDR3 ends; the end is completed using the germline J gene. This chain links TRBV18 with TRBJ1-2, with a possible D match to TRBD1 (5 bases). Trimming took off 3 bases at V and 4 bases at J, with 12 bases between the two ends. This CDR3 contains 14 residues. From germline, CDR1 is KGHSH and CDR2 LQKENI. The CDR3 region is CASSPTTAAYGYTF. Partial CDR3 DNA: TGTGCCAGCTCACCGACGACAGCTGCCTATGGC.

This clone was picked up many times. The read ends 3 residues early relative to the CDR3; the germline J gene fills the gap. The chain is built from TRBV6-2 or TRBV6-3 and TRBJ1-5; the match to TRBD1 covers 8 bases. The J segment lost 2 bases and the V segment lost 5 bases, leaving 5 bases of the junction unmatched. From germline, CDR1 is MNHEY and CDR2 SVGEGT. There are 15 residues in the CDR3. Incomplete CDR3 DNA: TGTGCCAGCAGTGGACAGGGAAGGGGCAATCAGCCC. It specifies CASSGQGRGNQP. The full CDR3 protein is CASSGQGRGNQPQHF.

This clone was seen many times. The CDR3 end falls 3 residues outside the read, so it is completed with the germline J gene. V and J are TRBV5-1 and TRBJ2-7; the D gene is possibly TRBD2 (7 bases). This CDR3 comprises 13 residues. Trimming removed 5 bases from V and 2 bases from J, with 11 bases in between. The germline V gene has CDR1 SGHRS and CDR2 YFSETQ. The sequenced part of the CDR3 DNA is TGCGCCAGCAGAGGGGGGGCTCCCTACGAG. Translation: CASRGGAPYE. The CDR3 in full is CASRGGAPYEQYF.

There are many counts of this clone. The read finishes 3 residues shy of the CDR3 end, and the germline J gene is used to complete it. The rearrangement uses TRBV29-1 and TRBJ2-1, with 7 bases fitting TRBD1. V lost 8 bases and J lost 8; bases outside the gene matches: 6. The CDR3 contains 11 residues. Germline CDR1 reads SQVTM; CDR2 reads ANQGSEA. CDR3 sequence: CSLRQGDEQFF. The sequenced CDR3 bases are TGCAGCCTCCGACAGGGAGATGAG.

This clone was seen ten or more times. The read stops 3 residues short of the end of the CDR3; the missing end is completed from the germline J gene. V usage is TRBV7-2 and J usage is TRBJ1-2, with 10 nucleotides matching TRBD1. Losses at the gene ends were 5 bases for V and 6 bases for J; bases not matched to a gene: 9. This CDR3 has 15 amino acids. CDR1 SGHTA and CDR2 FQGNSA come from the germline V gene. The CDR3 region is CASSPRTGGDDGYTF. The sequenced CDR3 bases are TGTGCCAGCAGCCCGAGGACAGGGGGAGACGATGGC.

This clone showed up many times. The CDR3 end is not reached by the read, which stops 3 residues before it; the germline J gene fills it in. The genes are TRBV6-2 or TRBV6-3 and TRBJ1-1; 8 bases line up with TRBD1. Germline V CDR1 and CDR2: MNHEY, SVGEGT. The CDR3 has 14 residues. V gave up 6 bases and J gave up 4 bases; unmatched junction bases: 7. CDR3 bases read: TGTGCCAGCAGCCCGGACAGGGAAACCACTGAA. Its translation is CASSPDRETTE. The full CDR3 sequence reads CASSPDRETTEAFF.

This clone was found many times. The read ends 3 residues early relative to the CDR3; the germline J gene fills the gap. The chain combines TRBV20-1 with TRBJ1-1; 9 positions agree with TRBD1. This CDR3 spans 14 amino acids. The germline gives CDR1 DFQATT, CDR2 SNEGSKA (reference sequence). The sequenced CDR3 bases are TGCAGTGCTATGCCGGGACAGGGTAGTCTAGTG. This sequence encodes CSAMPGQGSLV. The CDR3 in its entirety is CSAMPGQGSLVAFF.